Here is one TCR beta chain with its context. Authors' methods: Amplified reference gene primers provided the basis for estimating nucleated cell counts. Profiling relied on immunoSEQ multiplex PCR, and the TCRdb table lists in-frame clones only, not all of them. V and J calls and clone size are copied from that table; D and trimming were computed from the DNA. The sample lists a few hundred thousand clones, 65% to 85% occurring once. The data were taken from a study of blood T cell repertoires in COVID-19. On the study more broadly: Donors in the United States, Italy and Spain gave samples during acute or convalescent COVID-19.

The CDR3 covers 17 residues. Germline loops: CDR1 SGDLS, CDR2 YYNGEE. With V trimmed by 4 bases and J by 5 bases, 12 bases remained unmatched. The recovered donors of Cohort 3 showed two negative PCRs, clearance, or symptom resolution. This chain connects TRBV9 to TRBJ2-6, with TRBD2 matching 7 bases. This TCR came from a man aged 50 to 59 who had recovered from COVID-19. Sequences were obtained from PBMCs or T cells enriched from blood (not recorded which). The CDR3 protein is CASSSGGGTPRANVLTF. The CDR3, as DNA: TGTGCCAGCAGCTCTGGGGGAGGGACCCCCCGGGCCAACGTCCTGACTTTC. Full variable domain (missing parts from reference TRBV9 and TRBJ2-6): DSGVTQTPKHLITATGQRVTLRCSPRSGDLSVYWYQQSLDQGLQFLIQYYNGEERAKGNILERFSAQQFPDLHSELNLSSLELGDSALYFCASSSGGGTPRANVLTFGAGSRLTVL.